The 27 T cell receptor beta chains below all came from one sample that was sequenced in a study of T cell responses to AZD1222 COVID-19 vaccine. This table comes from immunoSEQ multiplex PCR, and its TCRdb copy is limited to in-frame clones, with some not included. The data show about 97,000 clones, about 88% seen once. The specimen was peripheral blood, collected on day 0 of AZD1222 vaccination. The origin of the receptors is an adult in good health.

In DNA, the CDR3 is TGCGCCAGCAGCCCGAACGACAGATACAATCAGCCCCAGCATTTT. This encodes CASSPNDRYNQPQHF. The rearrangement uses TRBV4-1 and TRBJ1-5; tentative D call: TRBD1 (5 bases). This CDR3 region has 15 residues. V was cut by 4 bases and J by 3 bases, with 13 bases left in between. Germline V gives CDR1 MGHRA, CDR2 YSYEKL.

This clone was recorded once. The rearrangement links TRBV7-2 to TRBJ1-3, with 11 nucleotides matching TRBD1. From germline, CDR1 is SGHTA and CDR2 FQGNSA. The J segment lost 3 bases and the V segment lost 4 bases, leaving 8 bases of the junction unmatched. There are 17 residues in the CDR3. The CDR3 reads CASSSRGQGASGNTIYF. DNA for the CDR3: TGTGCCAGCAGCTCCAGAGGACAGGGGGCAAGTGGAAACACCATATATTTT.

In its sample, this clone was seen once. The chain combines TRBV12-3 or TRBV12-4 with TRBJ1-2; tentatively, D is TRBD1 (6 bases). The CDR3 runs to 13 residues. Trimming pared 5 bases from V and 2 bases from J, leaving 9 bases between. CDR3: CASSPDRNYGYTF. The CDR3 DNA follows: TGTGCCAGCAGTCCGGACAGAAACTATGGCTACACCTTC.

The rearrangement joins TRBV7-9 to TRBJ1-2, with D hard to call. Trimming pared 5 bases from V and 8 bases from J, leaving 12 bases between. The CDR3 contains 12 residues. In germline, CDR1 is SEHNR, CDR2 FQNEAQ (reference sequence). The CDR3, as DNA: TGTGCCAGCAGCATTACAGTTGCCGGCTACACCTTC. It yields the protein CASSITVAGYTF.

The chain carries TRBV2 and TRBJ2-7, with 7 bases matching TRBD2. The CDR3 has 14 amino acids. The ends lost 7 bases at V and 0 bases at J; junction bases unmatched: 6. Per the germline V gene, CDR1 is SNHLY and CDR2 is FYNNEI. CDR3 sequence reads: CASMGGDYSYEQYF. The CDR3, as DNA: TGTGCCAGCATGGGGGGGGACTACTCCTACGAGCAGTACTTC. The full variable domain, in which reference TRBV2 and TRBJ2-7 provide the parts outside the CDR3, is EPEVTQTPSHQVTQMGQEVILRCVPISNHLYFYWYRQILGQKVEFLVSFYNNEISEKSEIFDDQFSVERPDGSNFTLKIRSTKLEDSAMYFCASMGGDYSYEQYFGPGTRLTVT.

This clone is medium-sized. The CDR3 bases are TGTGCCAGCAGCATTCGGGGGACAGGGAATGGCTACACCTTC. Translation: CASSIRGTGNGYTF. This chain uses TRBV3-1 (or the pseudogene TRBV3-2) with TRBJ1-2; 9 nucleotides agree with TRBD1. The CDR3 extends over 14 amino acids. Germline V lookup: CDR1 LGHDT, CDR2 YNNKEL (reference sequence). V gave up 5 bases and J gave up 6 bases; unmatched junction bases: 7.

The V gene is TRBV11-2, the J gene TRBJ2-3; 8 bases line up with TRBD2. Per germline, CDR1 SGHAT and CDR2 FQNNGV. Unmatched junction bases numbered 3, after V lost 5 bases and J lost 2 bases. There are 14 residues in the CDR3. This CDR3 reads CASSIAGITDTQYF. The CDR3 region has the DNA TGTGCCAGCAGCATAGCGGGGATCACAGATACGCAGTATTTT. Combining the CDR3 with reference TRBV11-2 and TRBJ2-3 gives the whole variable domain EAGVAQSPRYKIIEKRQSVAFWCNPISGHATLYWYQQILGQGPKLLIQFQNNGVVDDSQLPKDRFSAERLKGVDSTLKIQPAKLEDSAVYLCASSIAGITDTQYFGPGTRLTVL.

This chain's CDR3 is CASSDPAWETQYF. DNA for the CDR3: TGTGCCAGCAGTGATCCCGCTTGGGAGACCCAGTACTTC. V is TRBV25-1 and J is TRBJ2-5; D unclear. V was cut by 3 bases and J by 5 bases, with 10 bases left in between. The germline gives CDR1 MGHDK, CDR2 SYGVNS. The CDR3 length is 13 residues.

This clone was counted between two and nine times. The chain's CDR3 is CASSQSSTGVWGYTF. As DNA, the CDR3 is TGCGCCAGCAGCCAGAGTTCAACAGGGGTATGGGGCTACACCTTC. V usage is TRBV4-1 and J usage is TRBJ1-2; the match to TRBD1 covers 7 bases. V lost 3 bases to trimming and J lost 8 bases; unmatched junction nucleotides: 12. This CDR3 region has 15 residues. Germline assignment: CDR1 MGHRA and CDR2 YSYEKL.

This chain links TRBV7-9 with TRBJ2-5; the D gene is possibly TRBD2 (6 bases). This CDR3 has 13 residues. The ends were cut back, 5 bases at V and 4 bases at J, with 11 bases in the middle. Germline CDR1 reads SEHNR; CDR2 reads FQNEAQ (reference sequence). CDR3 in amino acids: CASSPGTLETQYF. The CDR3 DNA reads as TGTGCCAGCAGCCCCGGGACTTTAGAGACCCAGTACTTC.

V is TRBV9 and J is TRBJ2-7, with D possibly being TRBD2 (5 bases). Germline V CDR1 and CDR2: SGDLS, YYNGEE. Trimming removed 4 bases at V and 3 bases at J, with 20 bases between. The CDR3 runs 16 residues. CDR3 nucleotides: TGTGCCAGCAGCCCCGCCCAGAGCGGTCTCATCTACGAGCAGTACTTC. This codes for CASSPAQSGLIYEQYF.

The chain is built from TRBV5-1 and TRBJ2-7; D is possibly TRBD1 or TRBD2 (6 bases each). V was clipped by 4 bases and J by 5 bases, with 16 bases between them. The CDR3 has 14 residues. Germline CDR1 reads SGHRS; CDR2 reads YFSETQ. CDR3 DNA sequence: TGCGCCAGCAGCCTAAGGGGGGTCCCGGACGAGCAGTACTTC. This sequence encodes CASSLRGVPDEQYF.

The CDR3 DNA reads TGTGCCATCAGTGCCCTGACAGGGGACGGCTACACCTTC. It is translated as CAISALTGDGYTF. The chain couples TRBV10-3 to TRBJ1-2; 8 bases fit TRBD1. There are 13 residues in the CDR3. The germline V gene has CDR1 ENHRY and CDR2 SYGVKD. J lost 8 bases, V lost 4 bases, and 6 bases had no gene match.

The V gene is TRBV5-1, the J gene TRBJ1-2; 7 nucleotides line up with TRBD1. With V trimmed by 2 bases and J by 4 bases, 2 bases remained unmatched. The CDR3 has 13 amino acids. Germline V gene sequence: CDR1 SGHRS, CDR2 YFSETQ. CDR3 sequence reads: CASSFQGGYGYTF. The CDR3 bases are TGCGCCAGCAGCTTTCAGGGGGGCTATGGCTACACCTTC.

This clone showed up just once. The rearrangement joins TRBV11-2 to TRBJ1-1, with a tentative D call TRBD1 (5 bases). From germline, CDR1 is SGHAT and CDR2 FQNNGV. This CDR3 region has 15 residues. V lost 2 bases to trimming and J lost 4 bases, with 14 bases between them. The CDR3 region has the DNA TGTGCCAGCAGCTTACCGAACGGGGCGCGCACTGAAGCTTTCTTT. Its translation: CASSLPNGARTEAFF. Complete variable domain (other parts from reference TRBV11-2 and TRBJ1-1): EAGVAQSPRYKIIEKRQSVAFWCNPISGHATLYWYQQILGQGPKLLIQFQNNGVVDDSQLPKDRFSAERLKGVDSTLKIQPAKLEDSAVYLCASSLPNGARTEAFFGQGTRLTVV.

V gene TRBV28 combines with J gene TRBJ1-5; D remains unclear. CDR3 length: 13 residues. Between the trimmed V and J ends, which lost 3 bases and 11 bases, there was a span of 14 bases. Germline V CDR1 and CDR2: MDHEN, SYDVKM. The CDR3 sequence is CASSLPPGEAQHF. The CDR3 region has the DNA TGTGCCAGCAGTTTGCCCCCAGGTGAGGCCCAGCATTTT.

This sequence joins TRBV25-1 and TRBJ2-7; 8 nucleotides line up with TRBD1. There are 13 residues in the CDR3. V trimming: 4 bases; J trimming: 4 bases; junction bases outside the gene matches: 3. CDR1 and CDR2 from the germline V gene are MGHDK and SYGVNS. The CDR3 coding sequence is TGTGCCAGCAGTGTAACAGGGGGATACGAGCAGTACTTC. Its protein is CASSVTGGYEQYF.

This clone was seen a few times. CDR3 in amino acids: CASSRFRPGGGNTGELFF. The DNA for the CDR3 is TGTGCCAGCAGCCGATTCAGACCGGGGGGCGGGAACACCGGGGAGCTGTTTTTT. The chain is built from TRBV11-2 and TRBJ2-2; tentatively, D is TRBD2 (7 bases). The V end lost 5 bases, the J end lost 1 base, and 20 bases lay between the germline ends. The CDR3 has 18 residues. Germline-derived CDR1 and CDR2 are SGHAT and FQNNGV.

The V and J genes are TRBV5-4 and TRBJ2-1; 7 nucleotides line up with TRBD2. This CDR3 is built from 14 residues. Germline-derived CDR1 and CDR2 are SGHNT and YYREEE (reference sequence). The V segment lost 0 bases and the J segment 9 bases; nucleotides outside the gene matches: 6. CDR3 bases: TGTGCCAGCAGCTTGGCTTACTCGGGAGGTGAGCAGTTCTTC. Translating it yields CASSLAYSGGEQFF.

The CDR3 loop is CASARRGSGVADTQYF. CDR3 nucleotides: TGTGCCAGCGCCCGGCGGGGTAGCGGGGTGGCAGATACGCAGTATTTT. V gene TRBV28 combines with J gene TRBJ2-3; TRBD2 agrees at 8 bases. Per germline, CDR1 MDHEN and CDR2 SYDVKM. The CDR3 runs to 16 residues. V gave up 8 bases and J gave up 4 bases; unmatched junction bases: 14. Complete variable domain (other parts from reference TRBV28 and TRBJ2-3): DVKVTQSSRYLVKRTGEKVFLECVQDMDHENMFWYRQDPGLGLRLIYFSYDVKMKEKGDIPEGYSVSREKKERFSLILESASTNQTSMYLCASARRGSGVADTQYFGPGTRLTVL.

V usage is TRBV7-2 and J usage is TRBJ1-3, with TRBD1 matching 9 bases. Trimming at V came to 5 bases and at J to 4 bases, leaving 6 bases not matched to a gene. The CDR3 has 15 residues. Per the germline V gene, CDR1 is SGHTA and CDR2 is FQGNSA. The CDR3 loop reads CASSGRDRVGNTIYF. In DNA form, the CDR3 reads TGTGCCAGCAGCGGCCGGGACAGGGTCGGAAACACCATATATTTT. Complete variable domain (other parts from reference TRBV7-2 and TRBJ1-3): GAGVSQSPSNKVTEKGKDVELRCDPISGHTALYWYRQSLGQGLEFLIYFQGNSAPDKSGLPSDRFSAERTGGSVSTLTIQRTQQEDSAVYLCASSGRDRVGNTIYFGEGSWLTVV.

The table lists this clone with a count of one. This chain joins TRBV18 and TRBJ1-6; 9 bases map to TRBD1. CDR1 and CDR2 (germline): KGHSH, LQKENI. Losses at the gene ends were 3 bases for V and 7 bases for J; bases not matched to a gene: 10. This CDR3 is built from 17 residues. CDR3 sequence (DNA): TGTGCCAGCTCACCGGCTTGGACAGGGGCGGGGAATTCACCCCTCCACTTT. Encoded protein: CASSPAWTGAGNSPLHF.

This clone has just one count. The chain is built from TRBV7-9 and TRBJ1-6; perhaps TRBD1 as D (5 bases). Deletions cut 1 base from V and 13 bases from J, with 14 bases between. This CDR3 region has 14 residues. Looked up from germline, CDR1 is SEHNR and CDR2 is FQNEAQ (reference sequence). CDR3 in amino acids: CASSLVGTELPLHF. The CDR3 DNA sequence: TGTGCCAGCAGCTTAGTTGGGACCGAGTTGCCCCTCCACTTT.

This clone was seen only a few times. In nucleotides, the CDR3 is TGTGCCAGCAGGAAAGCGGGGAAAGGGGAGCTGTTTTTT. Protein: CASRKAGKGELFF. The V call is TRBV27, the J call TRBJ2-2, with 7 bases that match TRBD2. The CDR3 is 13 residues long. CDR1 is MNHEY and CDR2 is SMNVEV in the germline V gene (reference sequence). Losses at the gene ends were 6 bases for V and 8 bases for J; bases not matched to a gene: 6.

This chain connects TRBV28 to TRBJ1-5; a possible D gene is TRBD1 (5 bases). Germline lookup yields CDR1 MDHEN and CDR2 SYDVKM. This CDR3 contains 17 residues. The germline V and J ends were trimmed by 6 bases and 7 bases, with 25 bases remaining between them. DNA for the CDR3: TGTGCCAGCAGACCAACTCTCCCGGGGGACGAAACCCAGCCCCAGCATTTT. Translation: CASRPTLPGDETQPQHF.

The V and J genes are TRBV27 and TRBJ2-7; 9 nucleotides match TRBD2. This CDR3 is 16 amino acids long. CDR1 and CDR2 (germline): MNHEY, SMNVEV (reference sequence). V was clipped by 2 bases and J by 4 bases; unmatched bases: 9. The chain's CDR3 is CASSLMGRGGPYEQYF. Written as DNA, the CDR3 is TGTGCCAGCAGTTTAATGGGGCGGGGGGGACCATACGAGCAGTACTTC.

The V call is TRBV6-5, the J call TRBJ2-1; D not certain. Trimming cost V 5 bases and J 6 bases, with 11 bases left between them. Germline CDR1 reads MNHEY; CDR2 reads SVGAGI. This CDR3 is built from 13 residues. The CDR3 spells CASSLRTVNEQFF. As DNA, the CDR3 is TGTGCCAGCAGTCTGAGGACCGTCAATGAGCAGTTCTTC.